This TCR beta chain was documented in a study of blood T cell repertoires in COVID-19. Study-wide background: Acute and convalescent COVID-19 samples came from the United States, Italy and Spain.

Authors' analysis steps: Estimated nucleated cell counts came from reference gene primer amplification. This table comes from immunoSEQ multiplex PCR, and its TCRdb copy is limited to in-frame clones, with some not included. That table gives V, J and clone size, and the DNA gave D and trimming. Found here are some 120,000 clones, about four fifths of them singletons; the top ten hold under 11%. Germline CDR1 reads MNHEY; CDR2 reads SVGAGI. The V gene lost 3 bases and the J gene lost 4 bases, with 7 bases spanning the gap. The CDR3 is 13 residues long. This clone was counted only a few times. The sequence derives from a human donor in a cohort sampled during active COVID-19. The gene calls are TRBV6-5 and TRBJ1-5; no reliable D call. Material for sequencing was peripheral blood. The CDR3 nucleotides are TGTGCCAGCAGTTATAGGAGGAATCAGCCCCAGCATTTT. This sequence encodes CASSYRRNQPQHF.